The next 18 T cell receptor beta chains were all read from a single sample in a study of blood T cell repertoires in COVID-19 (dated by TCRdb to 2018 to 2021). To prepare the library, the immunoSEQ multiplex PCR assay was applied. Held by TCRdb, this immuneACCESS table contains in-frame sequences only and omits some clones. Under half of the omission traces to an unresolved V gene where checked; the cause of the rest is unknown. For this sample there are a few hundred thousand clones; more than 70% appear just once. The ten largest clones take up 3.1% of the sample. The sequencing input was peripheral blood. These receptors all stem from a woman aged 18 to 35 with acute or convalescent COVID-19.

This clone has just a few counts. The chain is built from TRBV15 and TRBJ1-5; 8 bases line up with TRBD1. This CDR3 is 15 amino acids long. The V segment lost 9 bases and the J segment 6 bases; nucleotides outside the gene matches: 13. Germline CDR1 is LNHNV and CDR2 is YYDKDF (reference sequence). Here the CDR3 reads CATNAGQGAAQPQHF. The CDR3, as DNA: TGTGCCACTAACGCCGGACAGGGCGCCGCTCAGCCCCAGCATTTT.

This clone came up a few times. V is TRBV28 and J is TRBJ1-1; D perhaps matches TRBD1 (6 bases). CDR3 length: 15 amino acids. V was clipped by 5 bases and J by 1 base, with 14 bases between them. Per germline, CDR1 MDHEN and CDR2 SYDVKM. The CDR3 protein is CASSMLGGWNTEAFF. CDR3 DNA sequence: TGTGCCAGCAGTATGCTAGGGGGTTGGAACACTGAAGCTTTCTTT. Drawing the rest from reference TRBV28 and TRBJ1-1, the complete variable domain is DVKVTQSSRYLVKRTGEKVFLECVQDMDHENMFWYRQDPGLGLRLIYFSYDVKMKEKGDIPEGYSVSREKKERFSLILESASTNQTSMYLCASSMLGGWNTEAFFGQGTRLTVV.

The chain has TRBV5-1 and TRBJ1-1; tentative D call: TRBD1 (6 bases). In germline, CDR1 is SGHRS, CDR2 YFSETQ. V lost 3 bases and J lost 4, with 16 bases in between. This CDR3 is 15 amino acids long. CDR3 DNA: TGCGCCAGCAGCTGGGGGACATCAGGGAGCACTGAAGCTTTCTTT. Protein: CASSWGTSGSTEAFF.

This chain joins TRBV10-3 and TRBJ2-5; 7 bases are shared with TRBD2. Trimming at V came to 5 bases and at J to 0 bases, leaving 0 bases not matched to a gene. CDR3 size: 13 residues. Germline V lookup: CDR1 ENHRY, CDR2 SYGVKD. The CDR3 sequence is CAISSGDQETQYF. The CDR3 coding sequence is TGTGCCATCAGTAGCGGGGACCAAGAGACCCAGTACTTC.

CDR3: CASSPTGIGNQPQHF. In DNA, the CDR3 is TGTGCCAGCAGCCCGACAGGGATAGGCAATCAGCCCCAGCATTTT. The chain uses TRBV6-5 and TRBJ1-5, with TRBD1 matching over 7 bases. The ends lost 6 bases at V and 2 bases at J; junction bases unmatched: 7. In germline, CDR1 is MNHEY, CDR2 SVGAGI. This CDR3 contains 15 residues.

The CDR3 loop reads CSVDMGRDGYEQYF. The DNA of the CDR3 is TGCAGCGTGGACATGGGTCGTGATGGCTACGAGCAGTACTTC. The chain employs TRBV29-1 and TRBJ2-7, with a tentative D call TRBD1 (5 bases). CDR3 length: 14 residues. The V end was cut by 6 bases, the J end by 3 bases, with 18 bases between. Germline values: CDR1 SQVTM, CDR2 ANQGSEA.

This clone has only a few counts. The J gene is TRBJ1-6, the V gene TRBV20-1; D is unclear. Germline values: CDR1 DFQATT, CDR2 SNEGSKA (reference sequence). The CDR3 loop spans 14 amino acids. The V end was cut by 3 bases, the J end by 3 bases, with 9 bases between. The CDR3 DNA reads TGCAGTGCTAGTTTCGTAGTCTATAATTCACCCCTCCACTTT. Translating gives CSASFVVYNSPLHF.

The chain links TRBV2 to TRBJ1-2; 7 bases map to TRBD1. This CDR3 spans 14 amino acids. Trimming at V came to 7 bases and at J to 1 base, leaving 6 bases not matched to a gene. Germline loops: CDR1 SNHLY, CDR2 FYNNEI. The CDR3 sequence: CASMGTAFNYGYTF. The CDR3 DNA reads as TGTGCCAGCATGGGGACAGCCTTTAACTATGGCTACACCTTC.

This chain joins TRBV7-9 and TRBJ2-7, with D tentatively TRBD1 (5 bases). This CDR3 contains 15 residues. CDR1 and CDR2 (germline): SEHNR, FQNEAQ (reference sequence). V was pared by 5 bases and J by 2 bases, with 16 bases between. The CDR3 loop reads CASSVPGLKTYEQYF. CDR3 DNA sequence: TGTGCCAGCAGCGTCCCAGGGCTAAAAACCTACGAGCAGTACTTC.

The rearrangement uses TRBV7-2 and TRBJ1-1; tentative D call: TRBD1 (5 bases). V gave up 6 bases and J gave up 4 bases, with 12 bases separating them. The V gene's germline CDR1 is SGHTA and CDR2 FQGNSA. There are 13 residues in the CDR3. The CDR3 DNA is TGTGCCAGCAGTTCCGACAGAGGCACTGAAGCTTTCTTT. Translated: CASSSDRGTEAFF.

V is TRBV7-9 and J is TRBJ1-1; possible D gene TRBD1, 6 bases. Trimming cost V 1 base and J 4 bases, with 16 bases left between them. CDR1 and CDR2 from the germline V gene are SEHNR and FQNEAQ (reference sequence). The CDR3 runs 16 residues. The CDR3 is CASSLDRGGRGTEAFF. In nucleotides, the CDR3 is TGTGCCAGCAGCTTAGATCGTGGTGGCAGGGGCACTGAAGCTTTCTTT.

The V gene is TRBV5-1, the J gene TRBJ2-1, with a tentative D call TRBD1 (6 bases). This CDR3 is 15 amino acids long. V shed 4 bases and J shed 4 bases, with 15 bases lying between them. Germline V gene sequence: CDR1 SGHRS, CDR2 YFSETQ. The CDR3 loop is CASSGGGGVYNEQFF. The CDR3 DNA reads TGCGCCAGCAGCGGTGGGGGCGGAGTTTACAATGAGCAGTTCTTC.

The genes are TRBV7-9 and TRBJ1-4, with TRBD1 matching 7 bases. This CDR3 region has 16 residues. After removal of 1 base from V and 3 bases from J, the junction contained 5 bases not matched to a gene. Germline-derived CDR1 and CDR2 are SEHNR and FQNEAQ (reference sequence). CDR3 DNA: TGTGCCAGCAGCTTAGGAGGGGGCCAGGCTAATGAAAAACTGTTTTTT. Its translation: CASSLGGGQANEKLFF.

This clone was counted between two and nine times. The chain uses TRBV19 and TRBJ1-1; the match to TRBD1 covers 8 bases. This CDR3 spans 16 amino acids. Germline CDR1 reads LNHDA; CDR2 reads SQIVND (reference sequence). V lost 6 bases to trimming and J lost 4 bases; unmatched junction nucleotides: 13. CDR3 coding DNA: TGTGCCAGTAGCAAAAACCAGGGGGCGCGGTTCACTGAAGCTTTCTTT. Translated, it gives CASSKNQGARFTEAFF.

This rearrangement joins TRBV10-3 to TRBJ2-1; 7 bases are shared with TRBD2. The CDR3 has 14 amino acids. V shed 0 bases and J 9 bases; nucleotides not matched to a gene: 5. CDR1 is ENHRY and CDR2 is SYGVKD in the germline V gene. CDR3 in DNA: TGTGCCATCAGTGAGTCCCCCGGGGAGGGTGAGCAGTTCTTC. It encodes CAISESPGEGEQFF.

This clone was recorded once. The V call is TRBV25-1, the J call TRBJ2-7; D ambiguous. V lost 4 bases, J lost 2 bases, and 9 bases lay in between. This CDR3 has 13 amino acids. Germline values: CDR1 MGHDK, CDR2 SYGVNS. CDR3 nucleotides: TGTGCCAGCAGTGCGCACACCCCCTACGAGCAGTACTTC. It specifies CASSAHTPYEQYF.

The chain employs TRBV28 and TRBJ1-5, with TRBD1 as a possible D gene (5 bases). Per germline, CDR1 MDHEN and CDR2 SYDVKM. This CDR3 has 15 residues. Deletions cut 4 bases from V and 1 base from J, with 11 bases between. The CDR3 sequence is CASSSLDRSNQPQHF. Written as DNA, the CDR3 is TGTGCCAGCAGTTCCCTTGACAGAAGCAATCAGCCCCAGCATTTT.

V usage is TRBV18 and J usage is TRBJ1-6; a weak D match, TRBD1 (5 bases). The CDR3 sequence is 15 residues long. Germline CDR1 is KGHSH and CDR2 is LQKENI. Trimming took 3 bases from V and 10 from J, leaving 16 bases between them. The CDR3 coding sequence is TGTGCCAGCTCACCGCAGGGTGGGGCGGCGTCACCCCTCCACTTT. Translation gives CASSPQGGAASPLHF.